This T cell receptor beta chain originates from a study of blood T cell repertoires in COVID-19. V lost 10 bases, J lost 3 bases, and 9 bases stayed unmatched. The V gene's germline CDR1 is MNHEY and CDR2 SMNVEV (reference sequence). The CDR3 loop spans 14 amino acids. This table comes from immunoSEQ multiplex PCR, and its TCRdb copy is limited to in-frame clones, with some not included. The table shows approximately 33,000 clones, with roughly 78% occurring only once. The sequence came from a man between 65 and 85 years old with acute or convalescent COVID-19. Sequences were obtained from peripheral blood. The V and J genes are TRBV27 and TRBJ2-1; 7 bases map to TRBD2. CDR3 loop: CATSKAGNYNEQFF. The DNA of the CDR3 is TGTGCCACCAGCAAAGCGGGAAACTACAATGAGCAGTTCTTC.